Sequencing of this TCR beta chain was carried out in a study of shared clonotypes between healthy human individuals. Study overall: Donors had three CD4 naive, three CD4 memory, two CD8 naive and one CD8 memory plate apiece.

This clone was counted a few times. Losses at the gene ends were 6 bases for V and 7 bases for J; bases not matched to a gene: 9. The CDR3 is 14 residues long. The germline V gene has CDR1 SEHNR and CDR2 FQNEAQ (reference sequence). Assay: immunoSEQ multiplex PCR; the TCRdb copy retains only in-frame clones and omits some. The sample comprises some 87,000 clones, 60% to 70% of which are singletons, and approximately 46% rests with the top ten. The TCR comes from a man aged 30 to 39 in good health. The chain combines TRBV7-9 with TRBJ1-2, with 9 bases identical to TRBD1. Sequenced material: memory CD8+ T cells sorted from blood. The subset was: CD45RO+ cells pooled with CCR7-negative TemRA cells. In nucleotides, the CDR3 is TGTGCCAGCAGTCTCGTAGGGACAGGGACTGGCTACACCTTC. This translates into CASSLVGTGTGYTF.